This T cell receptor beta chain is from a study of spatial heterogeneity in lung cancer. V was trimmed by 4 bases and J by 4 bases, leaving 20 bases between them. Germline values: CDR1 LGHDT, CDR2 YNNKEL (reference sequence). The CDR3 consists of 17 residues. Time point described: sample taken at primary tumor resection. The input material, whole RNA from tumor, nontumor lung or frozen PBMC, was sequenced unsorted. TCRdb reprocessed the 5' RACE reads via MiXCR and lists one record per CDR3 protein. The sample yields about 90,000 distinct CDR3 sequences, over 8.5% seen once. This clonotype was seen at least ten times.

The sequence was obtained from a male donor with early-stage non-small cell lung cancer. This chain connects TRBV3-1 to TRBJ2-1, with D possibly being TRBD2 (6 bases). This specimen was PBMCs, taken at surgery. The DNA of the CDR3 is TGTGCCAGCAGCCCTACGGCTAGCGCCAATTTATACAATGAGCAGTTCTTC. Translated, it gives CASSPTASANLYNEQFF.